The following is a TCR beta chain sequence with its context. Its antigen is currently unknown. V lost 1 base, J lost 3 bases, and 13 bases lay in between. The CDR3 runs to 14 residues. Germline CDR1 reads DFQATT; CDR2 reads SNEGSKA (reference sequence). This sample stems from a study of CD8 T cells in Susac syndrome. Study conclusions and caveats: The study conceded that its TCR sequencing and HLA analysis involved relatively few individuals.

Sequencing targeted TCR beta in T cells from blood (CD8+ and CD4+). Random hexamers primed reverse transcription of about 0.5 to 1 ug RNA. A single record per CDR3 protein comes from TCRdb applying MiXCR to the immunoSEQ multiplex PCR reads. The sample has about 210,000 distinct CDR3 sequences; 95% are singletons. The specimen was CD4+ T cells from PBMCs. The V gene is TRBV20-1, the J gene TRBJ2-7; TRBD1 might be the D (7 bases). This receptor was taken from a human donor with multiple sclerosis. The chain's CDR3 is CSARAPGGGYEQYF. The CDR3, as DNA: TGCAGTGCTAGAGCACCAGGGGGAGGCTACGAGCAGTACTTC.